This is a list of T cell receptor beta chains from one sample in a study of human T cells and chemical hapten exposure. TCRdb re-derived calls from the RACE reads in MiXCR, one entry per CDR3 protein. In the table there are 44,000 or so distinct CDR3 sequences, about 3.7% of which are singletons. Sequenced material: whole blood. These receptor sequences come from a human donor in good health. Some clones in this sample may be carry-over from other donors' samples. The CDR3 runs from the conserved cysteine through the conserved F or W. D genes are given only for firm matches. Some rows have no size entry. The others give once, few or many, or a class for an expanded clone.

size: many
J: TRBJ1-1
D: .
V: TRBV27
length: 14
DNA: TGTGCCAGCAGTTCCTCAGGGTTGAGCACTGAAGCTTTCTTT
CDR3: CASSSSGLSTEAFF

size: many
J: TRBJ2-5
D: .
V: TRBV7-8
length: 11
DNA: TGTGCCACCAACCGGAGGGAGACCCAGTACTTC
CDR3: CATNRRETQYF

size: many
J: TRBJ1-5
D: .
V: TRBV12-3/TRBV12-4
length: 13
DNA: TGTGCCAGCATGCGAGGCGGCAATCAGCCCCAGCATTTT
CDR3: CASMRGGNQPQHF

size: many
J: TRBJ2-7
D: .
V: TRBV27
length: 14
DNA: TGTGCCAGCAGTTTGTCCCGGGACACCCACGAGCAGTACTTC
CDR3: CASSLSRDTHEQYF

size: many
J: TRBJ1-1
D: .
V: TRBV6-6
length: 12
DNA: TGTGCCAGCAGCCTACACGGGACTGAAGCTTTCTTT
CDR3: CASSLHGTEAFF

size: many
J: TRBJ2-2
D: .
V: TRBV6-2/TRBV6-3
length: 16
DNA: TGTGCCAGCAGTTACTCTAGCAGCGTGAACACCGGGGAGCTGTTTTTT
CDR3: CASSYSSSVNTGELFF

size: many
J: TRBJ1-1
D: TRBD1
V: TRBV20-1
length: 12
DNA: TGCAGTGCTAATCAGGGGGACACTGAAGCTTTCTTT
CDR3: CSANQGDTEAFF

size: .
J: TRBJ2-4
D: .
V: TRBV5-6
length: 12
DNA: TGTGCCAGCCGAGACAGACAAAACATTCAGTACTTC
CDR3: CASRDRQNIQYF

size: few
J: TRBJ1-5
D: .
V: TRBV28
length: 15
DNA: TGTGCCAGCAGTTTGGAGTGGGGGGGTAGTCAGCCCCAGCATTTT
CDR3: CASSLEWGGSQPQHF

size: many
J: TRBJ2-4
D: TRBD2
V: TRBV3-1
length: 16
DNA: TGTGCCAGCAGCCAAGATTCTAGCGGGAGGGCCAACATTCAGTACTTC
CDR3: CASSQDSSGRANIQYF

size: .
J: TRBJ1-1
D: .
V: TRBV25-1
length: 13
DNA: TGTGCCAGCAGTGAAGACAGGAGCACTGAAGCTTTCTTT
CDR3: CASSEDRSTEAFF